This passage covers 7 T cell receptor beta chains from one sample sequenced in a study of technical replicates of blood from a few donors. TCRdb's copy holds only in-frame clones and misses some; the assay was immunoSEQ multiplex PCR. The sample lists 84,000 or so clones, 95% to 98% seen once, with approximately 0.2% in the top ten. Sequenced input: T cells isolated from PBMCs. These TCRs come from a human donor in good health.

The V gene is TRBV28, the J gene TRBJ2-2, with D perhaps TRBD2 (7 bases). Trimming removed 5 bases at V and 0 bases at J, with 25 bases between. Germline-derived CDR1 and CDR2 are MDHEN and SYDVKM. The CDR3 is 20 amino acids. The CDR3 coding sequence is TGTGCCAGCAGTACATTTTGGGACACATCTAGCGGATCGAACACCGGGGAGCTGTTTTTT. It encodes CASSTFWDTSSGSNTGELFF.

The chain combines TRBV4-1 with TRBJ2-5; possibly TRBD1 for D (6 bases). Germline values: CDR1 MGHRA, CDR2 YSYEKL. The CDR3 covers 15 residues. V was cut by 4 bases and J by 5 bases, with 17 bases left in between. For the CDR3, the DNA is TGCGCCAGCAGCCCCGGACCCCTGAGGGGGGAGACCCAGTACTTC. Translation: CASSPGPLRGETQYF.

The V call is TRBV30, the J call TRBJ1-2; tentative D call: TRBD1 (5 bases). Germline V gene data show CDR1 as GTSNPN and CDR2 as SVGIG (reference sequence). The CDR3 has 13 amino acids. Deletions cut 5 bases from V and 4 bases from J, with 14 bases between. The CDR3 is CAWVREAIYGYTF. In nucleotides, the CDR3 is TGTGCCTGGGTCAGGGAAGCAATCTATGGCTACACCTTC.

The rearrangement uses TRBV7-9 and TRBJ1-2; D is perhaps TRBD1 (5 bases). Germline lookup yields CDR1 SEHNR and CDR2 FQNEAQ (reference sequence). This CDR3 region has 14 residues. Trimming shortened V by 5 bases and J by 8 bases, and 18 bases separated the two germline ends. In DNA, the CDR3 is TGTGCCAGCAGCGGGCGGGGGATAGGTGACGGCTACACCTTC. This encodes CASSGRGIGDGYTF.

The CDR3 here is CASSRDRENTGELFF. CDR3 sequence (DNA): TGTGCCAGCAGTCGAGACAGGGAGAACACCGGGGAGCTGTTTTTT. V and J are TRBV6-1 and TRBJ2-2; 7 positions agree with TRBD1. The CDR3 is 15 amino acids. Germline V gene sequence: CDR1 MNHNS, CDR2 SASEGT. Trimming at V came to 5 bases and at J to 1 base, leaving 4 bases not matched to a gene.

The V call is TRBV5-1, the J call TRBJ2-3; a weak D match, TRBD1 (5 bases). CDR3 length: 15 amino acids. Trimming stripped 4 bases from V and 0 bases from J, with 12 bases between. Looked up from germline, CDR1 is SGHRS and CDR2 is YFSETQ. As DNA, the CDR3 is TGCGCCAGCAGCCCCTCCCAGGGTAGCACAGATACGCAGTATTTT. Its protein product is CASSPSQGSTDTQYF.

V usage is TRBV5-1 and J usage is TRBJ2-3, with 7 bases fitting TRBD2. V lost 3 bases to trimming and J lost 6 bases; unmatched junction nucleotides: 16. Germline V gene sequence: CDR1 SGHRS, CDR2 YFSETQ. The CDR3 spans 17 residues. The CDR3 region is CASSWGVGAGDSDTQYF. CDR3 nucleotides: TGCGCCAGCAGCTGGGGAGTTGGGGCGGGAGATTCTGATACGCAGTATTTT.